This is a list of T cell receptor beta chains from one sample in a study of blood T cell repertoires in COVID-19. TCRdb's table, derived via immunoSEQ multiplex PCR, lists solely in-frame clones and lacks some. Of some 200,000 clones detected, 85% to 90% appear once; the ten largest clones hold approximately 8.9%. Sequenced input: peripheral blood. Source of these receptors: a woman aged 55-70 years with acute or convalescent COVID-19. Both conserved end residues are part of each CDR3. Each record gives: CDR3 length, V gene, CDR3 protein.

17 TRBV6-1 CASSELRLAGDSYEQYF
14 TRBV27 CASSLEGTGGGYTF
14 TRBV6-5 CASKEGQSYNEQFF
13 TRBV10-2 CASSEGANQPQHF
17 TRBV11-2 CASSPGGFWTPYNEQFF
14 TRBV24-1 CATSRTGRINEQFF
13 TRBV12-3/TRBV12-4 CASSSYREGGYTF
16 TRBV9 CASSPSGLAGVNEQFF
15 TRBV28 CASSLPGTVNYGYTF
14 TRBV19 CASSIVGATEPAFF
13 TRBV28 CASGQGGRNTIYF
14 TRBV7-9 CASSRRTGIYEQYF
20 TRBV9 CASSVPGPVPRLPGAGELFF
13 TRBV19 CASIERAGNTIYF
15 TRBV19 CASSVGTGLGNEQFF
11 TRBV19 CASSRQYGYTF
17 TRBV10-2 CASSDPGSAENYNEQFF
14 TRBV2 CASRADLEHGGYTF
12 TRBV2 CASSVNEGTQYF
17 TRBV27 CASRDSPPDRGNQPQHF
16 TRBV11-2 CASSPDRGVWSTEAFF
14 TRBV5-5 CASSLAGFNQPQHF
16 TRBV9 CASSVGIGRNYNEQFF
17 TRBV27 CASRPPAVQGGGNTIYF
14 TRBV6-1 CASSEIGRGWEAFF
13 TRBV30 CAWSETGLGGYTF
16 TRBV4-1 CASSLDTGSSNQPQHF
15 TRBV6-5 CATCPAQGLRYTIYF
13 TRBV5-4 CASSRDSLYGYTF
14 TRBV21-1 CASSKVGDTDTQYF
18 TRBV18 CASSPQRTAMSSGNTIYF
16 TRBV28 CASSFTLDGGGNTIYF
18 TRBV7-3 CASSPGTSGRSSYNEQFF
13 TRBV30 CAWNFRGKESYTF
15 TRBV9 CASSVAISGFDTIYF
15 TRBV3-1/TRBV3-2 CASSQSGGRNTEAFF
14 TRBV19 CASSIGYLNTEAFF
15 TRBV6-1 CASSEAFRGTDGYTF
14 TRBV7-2 CASSLAGGGTEAFF
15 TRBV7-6 CASSSTQLITDTQYF
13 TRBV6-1 CASSEAQGVGAFF
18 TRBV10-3 CAISVGTSGRGARETQYF
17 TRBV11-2 CASSLEGGGRRYNEQFF
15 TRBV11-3 CASSLTGGGGETQYF
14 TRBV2 CASSAGRINTEAFF
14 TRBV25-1 CASSGTGATYGYTF
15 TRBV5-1 CASSPLPGEVGEQYF
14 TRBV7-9 CASRSTGNKGGYTF
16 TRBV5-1 CASGTRQGDRPYGYTF
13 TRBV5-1 CASSLGTSRELFF
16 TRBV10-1 CASSESTGEEGQPQHF
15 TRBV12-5 CASAQGAGETDTQYF
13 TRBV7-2 CASSATWNSPLHF
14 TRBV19 CASSTHGGSSPLHF
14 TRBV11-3 CASSPHRGTDEQFF
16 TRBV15 CATSRRLALNTGELFF
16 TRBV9 CASSVDPSSSGNTIYF
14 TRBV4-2 CASSQFTYTDTQYF
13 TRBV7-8 CASSLGRGSEQYF